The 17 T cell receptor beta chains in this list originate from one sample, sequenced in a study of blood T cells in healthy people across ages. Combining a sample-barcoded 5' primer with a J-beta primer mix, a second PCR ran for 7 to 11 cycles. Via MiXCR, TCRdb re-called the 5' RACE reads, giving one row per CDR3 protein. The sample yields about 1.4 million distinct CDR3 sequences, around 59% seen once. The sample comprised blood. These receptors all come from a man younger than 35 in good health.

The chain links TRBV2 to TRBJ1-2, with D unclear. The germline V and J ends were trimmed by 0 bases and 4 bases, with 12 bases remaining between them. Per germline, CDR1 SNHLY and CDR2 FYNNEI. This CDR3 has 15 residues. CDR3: CASSEALETVYGYTF. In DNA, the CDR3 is TGTGCCAGCAGTGAAGCGCTTGAGACGGTCTATGGCTACACCTTC.

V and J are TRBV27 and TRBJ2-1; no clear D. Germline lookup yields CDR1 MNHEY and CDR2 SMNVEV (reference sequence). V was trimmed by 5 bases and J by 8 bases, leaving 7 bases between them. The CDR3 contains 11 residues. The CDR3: CASSRYDEQFF. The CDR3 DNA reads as TGTGCCAGCAGTCGTTACGATGAGCAGTTCTTC.

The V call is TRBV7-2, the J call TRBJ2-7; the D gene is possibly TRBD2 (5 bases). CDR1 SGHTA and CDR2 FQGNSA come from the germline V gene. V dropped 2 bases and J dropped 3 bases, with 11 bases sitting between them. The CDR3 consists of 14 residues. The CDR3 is CASSLRRAGYEQYF. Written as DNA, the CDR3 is TGTGCCAGCAGCTTACGGCGGGCGGGCTACGAGCAGTACTTC.

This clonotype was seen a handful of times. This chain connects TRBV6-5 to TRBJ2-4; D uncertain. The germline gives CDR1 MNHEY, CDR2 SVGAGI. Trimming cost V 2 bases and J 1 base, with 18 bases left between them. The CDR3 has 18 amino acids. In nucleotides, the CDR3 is TGTGCCAGCAGTTACACGGGTTGGGGATTGGGGGCCAAAAACATTCAGTACTTC. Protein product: CASSYTGWGLGAKNIQYF.

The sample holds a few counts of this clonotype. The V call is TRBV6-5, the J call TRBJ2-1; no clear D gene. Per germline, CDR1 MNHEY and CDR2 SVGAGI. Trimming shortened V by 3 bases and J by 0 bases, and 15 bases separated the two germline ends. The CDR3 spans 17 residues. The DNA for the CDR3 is TGTGCCAGCAGTTATTCTATCATCCAGAGCTCCTACAATGAGCAGTTCTTC. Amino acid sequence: CASSYSIIQSSYNEQFF.

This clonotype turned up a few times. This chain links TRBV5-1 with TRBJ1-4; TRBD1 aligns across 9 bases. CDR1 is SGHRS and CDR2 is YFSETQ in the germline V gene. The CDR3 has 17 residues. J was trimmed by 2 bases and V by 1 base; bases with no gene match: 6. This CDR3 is CASSLLTGGSTNEKLFF. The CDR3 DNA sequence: TGCGCCAGCAGCTTGTTAACAGGGGGCTCCACTAATGAAAAACTGTTTTTT.

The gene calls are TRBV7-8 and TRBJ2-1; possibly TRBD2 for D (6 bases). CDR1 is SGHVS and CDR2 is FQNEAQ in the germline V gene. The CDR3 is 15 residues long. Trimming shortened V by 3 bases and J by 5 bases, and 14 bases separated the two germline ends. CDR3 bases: TGTGCCAGCAGCTTCGGGACTCTAGAACACAATGAGCAGTTCTTC. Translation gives CASSFGTLEHNEQFF.

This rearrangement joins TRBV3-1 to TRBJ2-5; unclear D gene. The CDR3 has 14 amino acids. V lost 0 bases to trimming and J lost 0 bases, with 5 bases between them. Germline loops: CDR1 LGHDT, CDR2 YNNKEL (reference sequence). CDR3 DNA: TGTGCCAGCAGCCAAGATGTGTACCAAGAGACCCAGTACTTC. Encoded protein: CASSQDVYQETQYF.

The CDR3 nucleotides read TGCGCCAGCAGCTTGGCCAGTGGTTTCGGAGAGACCCAGTACTTC. Amino acid sequence: CASSLASGFGETQYF. V gene TRBV5-1 combines with J gene TRBJ2-5; no definite D call. This CDR3 is built from 15 residues. Trimming removed 0 bases from V and 4 bases from J, with 13 bases in between. The germline CDR1 and CDR2 sequences are SGHRS and YFSETQ.

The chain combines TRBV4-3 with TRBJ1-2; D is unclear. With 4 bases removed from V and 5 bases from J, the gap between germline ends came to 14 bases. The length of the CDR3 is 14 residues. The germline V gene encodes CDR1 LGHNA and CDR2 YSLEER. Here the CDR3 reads CASSRDLTGYGYTF. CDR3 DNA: TGCGCCAGCAGCCGAGATTTAACGGGGTATGGCTACACCTTC.

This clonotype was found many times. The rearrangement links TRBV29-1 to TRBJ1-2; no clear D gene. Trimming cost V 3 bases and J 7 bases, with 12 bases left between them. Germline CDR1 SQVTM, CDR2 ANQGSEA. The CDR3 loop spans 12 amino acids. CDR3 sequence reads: CSVDSPTVGYTF. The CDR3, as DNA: TGCAGCGTTGACTCCCCTACTGTTGGCTACACCTTC.

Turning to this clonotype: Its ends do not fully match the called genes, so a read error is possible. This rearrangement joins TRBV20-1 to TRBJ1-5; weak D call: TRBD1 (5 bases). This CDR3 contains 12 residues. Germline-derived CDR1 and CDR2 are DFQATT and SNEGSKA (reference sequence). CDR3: CSARGRGQPQHF. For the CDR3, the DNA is TGCAGTGCCAGAGGTCGGGGGCAGCCCCAGCATTTT.

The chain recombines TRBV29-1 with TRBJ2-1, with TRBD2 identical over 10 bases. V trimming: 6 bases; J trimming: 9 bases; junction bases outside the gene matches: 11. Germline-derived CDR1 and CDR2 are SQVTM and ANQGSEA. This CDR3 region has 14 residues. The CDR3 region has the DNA TGCAGCGTGCACTCTAGCGGGAGAGGCGGTGAGCAGTTCTTC. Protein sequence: CSVHSSGRGGEQFF.

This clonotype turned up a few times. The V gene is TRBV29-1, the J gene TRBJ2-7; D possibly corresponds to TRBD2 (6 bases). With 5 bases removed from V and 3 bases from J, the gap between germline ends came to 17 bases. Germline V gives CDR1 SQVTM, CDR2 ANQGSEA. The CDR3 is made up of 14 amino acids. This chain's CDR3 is CSVTAAGKVYEQYF. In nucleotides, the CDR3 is TGCAGCGTTACCGCGGCGGGGAAAGTCTACGAGCAGTACTTC.

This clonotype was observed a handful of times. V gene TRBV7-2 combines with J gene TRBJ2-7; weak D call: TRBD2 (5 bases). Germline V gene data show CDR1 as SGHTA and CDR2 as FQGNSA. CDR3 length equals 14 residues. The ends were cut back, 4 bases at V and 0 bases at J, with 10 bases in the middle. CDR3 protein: CASSSAVNSYEQYF. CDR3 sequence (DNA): TGTGCCAGCAGCTCAGCGGTGAACTCCTACGAGCAGTACTTC.

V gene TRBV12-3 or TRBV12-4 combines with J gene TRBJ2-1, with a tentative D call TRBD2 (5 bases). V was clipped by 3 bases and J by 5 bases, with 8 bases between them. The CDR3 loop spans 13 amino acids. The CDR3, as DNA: TGTGCCAGCAGTTTCCGGGGAAACAATGAGCAGTTCTTC. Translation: CASSFRGNNEQFF.

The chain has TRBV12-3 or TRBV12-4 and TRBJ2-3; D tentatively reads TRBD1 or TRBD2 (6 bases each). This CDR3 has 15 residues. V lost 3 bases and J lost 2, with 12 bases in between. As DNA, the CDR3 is TGTGCCAGCAGTTTGGAACAGGGACTCACAGATACGCAGTATTTT. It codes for CASSLEQGLTDTQYF.